Sequencing of this TCR beta chain was carried out in a study of T cell responses to AZD1222 COVID-19 vaccine. The CDR3 runs to 12 residues. The method was immunoSEQ multiplex PCR; TCRdb's version includes in-frame clones alone and lacks a portion of them. Of about 160,000 clones listed, approximately 87% were seen once; the top ten hold roughly 4%. The chain combines TRBV21-1 with TRBJ1-2. TRBV21-1 is shown as a pseudogene. The TCR comes from an adult who received the AZD1222 COVID-19 vaccine. This specimen consisted of peripheral blood, obtained 28 days after the second AZD1222 dose. CDR3 coding DNA: TGTGCCAGCAGCAAAGGGATGGGGGGCTACACCTTC. Its protein is CASSKGMGGYTF.